This TCR beta chain is drawn from a study of T cell repertoires in cytomegalovirus infection. The wider study: CMV epitopes in the study were HLA-C-restricted (recently identified) and HLA-B-restricted (well studied). Shared public TCR beta signatures pointed to both CMV infection and a matching HLA type. Study results and caveats: The response measured ex vivo was dominated by TCR beta clonotypes (HLA-C-restricted and CMV-specific). Accumulated public TCR beta family frequency recognized individuals carrying CMV together with the relevant HLA.

J was trimmed by 8 bases and V by 1 base; bases with no gene match: 5. Germline V CDR1 and CDR2: SGHVT, SQSDAQ. This CDR3 is built from 14 residues. For this clonotype: Antigen specificity is unknown.

One entry per CDR3 protein, called by TCRdb with MiXCR from the reads. The sample gives fewer than 950,000 distinct CDR3 sequences, roughly 33% of which show up once; 9.5% to 15% is in the top ten. The TCR originated in a human donor in good health (CMV status not recorded). Some clones in this sample may be carry-over from other donors' samples. This chain links TRBV7-4 with TRBJ1-1, with TRBD1 matching over 9 bases. The input for sequencing was cultured CD8+ T cells from PBMCs, taken from culture after CMV antigen stimulation. The CDR3 here is CASSLGTGVNEAFF. For the CDR3, the DNA is TGTGCCAGCAGCTTAGGGACAGGGGTTAACGAAGCTTTCTTT.